This TCR beta chain was captured in a study of beta chain features in type 1 diabetes. General study findings and limits: The naive, central memory and Treg TCRB repertoires looked more alike in patients than they did in healthy donors.

Only one heparinised blood draw was taken per donor, and its volume averaged about 120 mL. As for this clone: The antigen is not known.

Expressed TCRB transcripts got sequenced, as all isolated RNA was reverse transcribed. Profiled with immunoSEQ multiplex PCR; TCRdb holds only in-frame clones, not every one. This repertoire shows approximately 300,000 clones, approximately 11% found once; its top ten account for approximately 0.016%. Losses at the gene ends were 5 bases for V and 3 bases for J; bases not matched to a gene: 11. The CDR3 extends over 18 amino acids. In germline, CDR1 is LNHDA, CDR2 SQIVND (reference sequence). The sequencing sample was made of naive CD4+ T cells from blood. The TCR originated in a woman younger than 45 in good health. The rearrangement uses TRBV19 and TRBJ2-5; TRBD2 matches 14 bases. This CDR3 reads CASSPRLAGGPSEETQYF. The CDR3 DNA is TGTGCCAGTAGTCCACGACTAGCGGGAGGGCCCTCAGAAGAGACCCAGTACTTC.